This paragraph reports one TCR beta chain. The antigen is undetermined. Using immunoSEQ multiplex PCR, the repertoire was profiled, and TCRdb retains in-frame clones only, with some absent. The sample includes 450,000 to 500,000 clones, over 70% of them seen just once. This sample was taken from a study of shared clonotypes between healthy human individuals. At the level of the study: A couple of women and a few men aged 18 to 49 made up the donors.

Overall study results and limits: Tissue TCR repertoires likely differ from these blood-only repertoires.

Healthy HIV-negative adults without recent acute infections or vaccinations served as donors. Genomic DNA, for the unsorted samples, came from about 90 million PBMCs. This clonotype was obtained from a woman in her thirties or forties in good health. Some clones in this sample may be carry-over from other donors' samples. The sequencing sample was made of PBMCs.

The CDR3 protein is CASSLTGGGGANVLTF. The DNA for the CDR3 is TGCGCCAGCAGCCTTACAGGGGGCGGTGGGGCCAACGTCCTGACTTTC. The J gene is TRBJ2-6, the V gene TRBV5-1, with 9 bases aligning to TRBD1. With 4 bases clipped from V and 3 bases from J, the junction kept 5 bases outside the gene matches. Per germline, CDR1 SGHRS and CDR2 YFSETQ. The CDR3 consists of 16 residues.